These 4 T cell receptor beta chains came from one sample sequenced in a study of T cells in Graves' hyperthyroidism and ophthalmopathy. RNA transcripts gave rise to amplified TCR beta CDR3 regions. The HTBI primer set served for first-round RT-PCR of the TCR CDR3. TCRdb fed the multiplex PCR reads into MiXCR, producing one record per CDR3 protein. The sample yields about 640,000 distinct CDR3 sequences, more than 20% seen once. The sequenced sample was blood. All receptors derive from a man aged 25-45 years with Graves' ophthalmopathy.

This sequence joins TRBV28 and TRBJ1-5; no clear D. The germline gives CDR1 MDHEN, CDR2 SYDVKM. V shed 8 bases and J shed 0 bases, with 8 bases lying between them. CDR3 length equals 13 residues. CDR3 residues: CASYDYSNQPQHF. The CDR3 DNA reads as TGTGCCAGCTATGATTATAGCAATCAGCCCCAGCATTTT.

This chain joins TRBV28 and TRBJ1-1, with D perhaps TRBD1 (5 bases). The CDR3 spans 12 residues. The germline gives CDR1 MDHEN, CDR2 SYDVKM. The V end lost 9 bases, the J end lost 5 bases, and 13 bases lay between the germline ends. CDR3 loop: CASLIGGTEAFF. The CDR3, as DNA: TGTGCCAGTTTAATCGGGGGAACTGAAGCTTTCTTT.

Here the CDR3 DNA reads TGTGCCATCAGTGAGTCGACGGAACTAGAAGCTTTCTTT. Its protein is CAISESTELEAFF. V usage is TRBV10-3 and J usage is TRBJ1-1; D gene unclear. The length of the CDR3 is 13 residues. With 0 bases removed from V and 8 bases from J, the gap between germline ends came to 10 bases. Germline CDR1 ENHRY, CDR2 SYGVKD.

This clonotype has at least ten counts. The gene calls are TRBV2 and TRBJ1-3; maybe TRBD1 (5 bases). CDR1 is SNHLY, CDR2 FYNNEI, per germline. This CDR3 is 18 amino acids long. Trimming cost V 4 bases and J 0 bases, with 19 bases left between them. The CDR3 nucleotides read TGTGCCAGCAGTGGAGAGTGCGTCAGGGCAAGCTCTGGAAACACCATATATTTT. It yields the protein CASSGECVRASSGNTIYF.